A selection of T cell receptor beta chains follows, all from one sample in a study of T cells after yellow fever vaccination. TCRdb analysed the 5' RACE reads with MiXCR anew, one entry per CDR3 protein. The profile shows about 14,000 distinct CDR3 sequences, approximately 6.8% of them singletons. Here the sequenced sample was PBMCs, either bulk or a sorted T-cell subset (CD4+, CD8+, memory, or dextramer-sorted; not recorded which), taken on the day of the yellow fever booster vaccination. These receptors were taken from a man between 18 and 29 years old who received the YFV17D yellow fever vaccine. Each CDR3 is given with its conserved first and last residue. A D gene is named only where the DNA matches it firmly. Some rows mark clone size as missing; the rest say once, few, many or name a class of expanded clone.

abundance	d_gene	len	v_gene	j_gene	CDR3nt	CDR3aa
many	NA	13	TRBV30	TRBJ2-7	TGTGCCTGGAGTTCCCAGGCTGCCTACGAGCAGTACTTC	CAWSSQAAYEQYF
many	TRBD2	13	TRBV12-3/TRBV12-4	TRBJ2-5	TGTGCCAGCAGTCCGGGACTAGCGGGGGTACAGTACTTC	CASSPGLAGVQYF
many	TRBD1	15	TRBV18	TRBJ1-4	TGTGCCAGCTCAGAAAGTCAGGGGGCCGGTGAAAAACTGTTTTTT	CASSESQGAGEKLFF
many	NA	13	TRBV12-3/TRBV12-4	TRBJ1-1	TGTGCCAGCAGTTTACGCGGACACACTGAAGCTTTCTTT	CASSLRGHTEAFF
many	NA	12	TRBV18	TRBJ1-1	TGTGCCAGCTCACCGGGGAGAACTGAAGCTTTCTTT	CASSPGRTEAFF
NA	TRBD1	14	TRBV14	TRBJ2-5	TGTGCCAGCAACCAACCGGGACAGCAAGAGACCCAGTACTTC	CASNQPGQQETQYF
many	NA	15	TRBV6-5	TRBJ1-1	TGTGCCAGCAGTTGGGTAGGCAGGATGAACACTGAAGCTTTCTTT	CASSWVGRMNTEAFF
medium-sized	NA	15	TRBV24-1	TRBJ2-1	TGTGCCACCAGCCCCCGGGTCACCCCGAGGAATGAGCAGTTCTTC	CATSPRVTPRNEQFF
many	NA	13	TRBV7-2	TRBJ2-3	TGTGCCAGCAGCTTAGCCGTGGCAGATACGCAGTATTTT	CASSLAVADTQYF
many	TRBD2	15	TRBV6-2/TRBV6-3	TRBJ2-5	TGTGCCAGCAGTTACCTGACTAGCGGGCAAGAGACCCAGTACTTC	CASSYLTSGQETQYF
medium-sized	TRBD1	12	TRBV29-1	TRBJ1-2	TGCAGCGTTGATCGGGACAGCTATGGCTACACCTTC	CSVDRDSYGYTF
many	TRBD2	15	TRBV30	TRBJ2-2	TGTGCCTGGATCGGACTAGCGGGGCTCACCGGGGAGCTGTTTTTT	CAWIGLAGLTGELFF
many	TRBD1	15	TRBV9	TRBJ1-3	TGTGCCAGCAGCGCGCAGGGGGCGGCGGGAAACACCATATATTTT	CASSAQGAAGNTIYF
many	NA	14	TRBV5-4	TRBJ2-5	TGTGCCAGCAGCTTGGCGGTGACCCAAGAGACCCAGTACTTC	CASSLAVTQETQYF
many	NA	15	TRBV7-2	TRBJ1-2	TGTGCCAGCAGCCTCGAACCGGAGTCCGGGGATGGCTACACCTTC	CASSLEPESGDGYTF
many	TRBD1	14	TRBV19	TRBJ1-6	TGTGCCAGTAGCCGGGACAGGAAAAATTCACCCCTCCACTTT	CASSRDRKNSPLHF
medium-sized	TRBD1	14	TRBV29-1	TRBJ1-1	TGCAGCGTTGAAGGGGGGACAGGGGGCACTGAAGCTTTCTTT	CSVEGGTGGTEAFF
many	NA	14	TRBV20-1	TRBJ2-5	TGCAGTGCTTACATCAGGAGCGGCCAAGAGACCCAGTACTTC	CSAYIRSGQETQYF
NA	NA	16	TRBV7-8	TRBJ1-2	TGTGCCAGCAGCCTCGGACAAGCCTGGGCTAACTATGGCTACACCTTC	CASSLGQAWANYGYTF
many	NA	15	TRBV4-3	TRBJ2-3	TGCGCCAGCAGCCAAGCGGACCTTAGAGGGGATACGCAGTATTTT	CASSQADLRGDTQYF
many	TRBD1	15	TRBV5-1	TRBJ2-2	TGCGCCAGTACACAGGGACAGGGAAGGACCGGGGAGCTGTTTTTT	CASTQGQGRTGELFF
many	NA	14	TRBV6-2/TRBV6-3	TRBJ2-2	TGTGCCAGCAGTTATTGGTTGGGTACCGGGGAGCTGTTTTTT	CASSYWLGTGELFF
medium-sized	NA	13	TRBV29-1	TRBJ2-7	TGCAGCGTTGAAGGTGGGGTCTCCTACGAGCAGTACTTC	CSVEGGVSYEQYF
medium-sized	NA	13	TRBV4-1	TRBJ1-5	TGCGCCAGCAGCCAGGAAAGGGATCAGCCCCAGCATTTT	CASSQERDQPQHF
many	TRBD1	14	TRBV20-1	TRBJ2-7	TGCAGTGCTCAACGGACAGGGAGGATCTACGAGCAGTACTTC	CSAQRTGRIYEQYF
many	TRBD2	16	TRBV7-2	TRBJ2-3	TGTGCCAGCAGCTTGCACCGACTAGCGGGGCAAGATACGCAGTATTTT	CASSLHRLAGQDTQYF
many	NA	16	TRBV19	TRBJ2-2	TGTGCCAGTAGTACAATCCTCAGGGGAGGCACCGGGGAGCTGTTTTTT	CASSTILRGGTGELFF
many	NA	13	TRBV19	TRBJ1-5	TGTGCCAGCCACGGAAATAGCAATCAGCCCCAGCATTTT	CASHGNSNQPQHF